The T cell receptor beta chain under discussion was sequenced for a study of CD8+CD57+ T cells in acquired aplastic anemia. Across the whole study: DNA from sorted CD4+ and CD8+ cells averaged roughly 3.2 ug. Where healthy donors were concerned, CD4+ cells averaged approximately 9.9 million reads.

Study results and caveats: In CD8+ cells, Simpson's diversity showed no significant difference between patients and controls. Between patients and controls, about 30 CD8+ CDR3 sequences were found in common.

Using genomic DNA as the template, TCR beta VDJ and CDR3 profiling was carried out. TCRdb re-analysed the reads in MiXCR, keeping a single row per CDR3 protein. The sample yields about 170,000 distinct CDR3 sequences, around 40% seen once. Germline CDR1 reads MNHNS; CDR2 reads SASEGT. The CDR3 consists of 14 residues. This clonotype was observed many times. Antigen specificity is unknown. One end of the junction varies from germline; a read error may be responsible. The material sequenced was sorted CD4+, CD8+, or CD8+CD57+ T cells (not recorded which) from PBMCs. The sequence derives from a human donor in good health. The V call is TRBV6-1, the J call TRBJ2-5; possible D gene TRBD2, 6 bases. The DNA for the CDR3 is TGTACCAGCATGTGGGGGAGGCACCAAGAGACCCAGTACTTC. As protein: CTSMWGRHQETQYF.